This TCR beta chain was documented in a study of shared clonotypes between healthy human individuals. Study at large: Every donor yielded three CD4 naive, three CD4 memory, two CD8 naive and one CD8 memory plate.

CDR1 is SGHNT, CDR2 YENEEA, per germline. This CDR3 has 18 amino acids. V lost 6 bases to trimming and J lost 6 bases; unmatched junction nucleotides: 17. Sequenced by immunoSEQ multiplex PCR; TCRdb stores in-frame clones only, minus some. The table lists 1,400,000 or so clones, approximately 98.5% of them singletons. The gene calls are TRBV11-3 and TRBJ2-3; 11 bases are a match to TRBD2. This TCR came from a man aged 30-40 years in good health. Specimen: naive CD4+ T cells sorted from blood. The sample's subset: CD45RA+ positively selected. CDR3 protein: CASSRNTGELAGVDTQYF. DNA of the CDR3: TGTGCCAGCAGTCGAAACACCGGGGAACTAGCGGGAGTTGATACGCAGTATTTT.